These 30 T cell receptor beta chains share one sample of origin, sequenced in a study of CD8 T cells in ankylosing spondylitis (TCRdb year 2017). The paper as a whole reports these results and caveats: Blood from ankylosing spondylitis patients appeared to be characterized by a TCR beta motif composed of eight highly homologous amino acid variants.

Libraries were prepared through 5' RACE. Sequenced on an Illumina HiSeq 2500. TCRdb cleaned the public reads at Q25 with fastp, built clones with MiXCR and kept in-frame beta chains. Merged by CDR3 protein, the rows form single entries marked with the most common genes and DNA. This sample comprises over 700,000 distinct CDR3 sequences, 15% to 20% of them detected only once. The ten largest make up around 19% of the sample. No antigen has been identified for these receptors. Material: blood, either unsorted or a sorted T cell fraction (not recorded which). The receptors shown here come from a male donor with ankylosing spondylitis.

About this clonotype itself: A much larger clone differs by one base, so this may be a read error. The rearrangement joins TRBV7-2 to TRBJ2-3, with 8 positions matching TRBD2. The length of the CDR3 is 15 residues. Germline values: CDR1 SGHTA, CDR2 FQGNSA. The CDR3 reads CASMISGASTDSQYF. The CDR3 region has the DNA TGTGCCAGCATGATTAGCGGGGCCAGCACAGATTCGCAGTATTTT.

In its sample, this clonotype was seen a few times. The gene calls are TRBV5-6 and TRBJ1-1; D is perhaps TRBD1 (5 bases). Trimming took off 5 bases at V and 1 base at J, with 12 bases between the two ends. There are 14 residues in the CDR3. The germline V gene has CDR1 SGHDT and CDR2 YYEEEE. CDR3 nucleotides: TGTGCCAGCAGGGGGCCTCTGTCGAACACTGAAGCTTTCTTT. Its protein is CASRGPLSNTEAFF.

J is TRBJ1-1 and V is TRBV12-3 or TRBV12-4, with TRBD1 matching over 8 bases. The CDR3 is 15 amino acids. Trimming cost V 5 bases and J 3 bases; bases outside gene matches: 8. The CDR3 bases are TGTGCCAGCAGTCCAGACAGGGGAGGGCACACTGAAGCTTTCTTT. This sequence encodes CASSPDRGGHTEAFF.

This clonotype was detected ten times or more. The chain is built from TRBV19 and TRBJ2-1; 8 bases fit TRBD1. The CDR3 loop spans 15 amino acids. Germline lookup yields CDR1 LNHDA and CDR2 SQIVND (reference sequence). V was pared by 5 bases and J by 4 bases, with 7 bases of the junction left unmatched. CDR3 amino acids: CASSFGTGDYNEQFF. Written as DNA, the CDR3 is TGTGCCAGTAGTTTCGGGACAGGTGATTACAATGAGCAGTTCTTC.

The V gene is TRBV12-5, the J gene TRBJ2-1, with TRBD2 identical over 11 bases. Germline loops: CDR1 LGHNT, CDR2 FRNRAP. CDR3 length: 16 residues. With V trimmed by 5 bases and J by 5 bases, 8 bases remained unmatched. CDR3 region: CASGMGLAERNNEQFF. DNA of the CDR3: TGTGCTAGTGGTATGGGACTAGCGGAGCGGAACAATGAGCAGTTCTTC.

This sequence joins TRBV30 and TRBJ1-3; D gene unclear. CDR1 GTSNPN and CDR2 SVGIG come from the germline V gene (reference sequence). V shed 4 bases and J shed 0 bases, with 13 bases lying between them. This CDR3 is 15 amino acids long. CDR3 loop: CAWTTSTSSGNTIYF. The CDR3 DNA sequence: TGTGCCTGGACTACATCGACGAGCTCTGGAAACACCATATATTTT. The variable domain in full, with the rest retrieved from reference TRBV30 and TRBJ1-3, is SQTIHQWPATLVQPVGSPLSLECTVEGTSNPNLYWYRQAAGRGLQLLFYSVGIGQISSEVPQNLSASRPQDRQFILSSKKLLLSDSGFYLCAWTTSTSSGNTIYFGEGSWLTVV.

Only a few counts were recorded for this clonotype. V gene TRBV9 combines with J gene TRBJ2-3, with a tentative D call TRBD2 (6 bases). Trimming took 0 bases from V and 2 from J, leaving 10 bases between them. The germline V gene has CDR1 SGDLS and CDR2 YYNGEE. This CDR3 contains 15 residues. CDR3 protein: CASSVGWGLTDTQYF. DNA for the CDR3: TGTGCCAGCAGCGTAGGGTGGGGACTCACAGATACGCAGTATTTT.

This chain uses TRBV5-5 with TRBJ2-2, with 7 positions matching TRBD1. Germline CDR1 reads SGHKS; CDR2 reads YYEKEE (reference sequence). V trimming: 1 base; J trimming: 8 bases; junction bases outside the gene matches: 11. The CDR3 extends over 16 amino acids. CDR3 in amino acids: CASSLLGQANGGELFF. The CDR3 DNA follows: TGTGCCAGCAGCTTGCTCGGACAGGCGAATGGAGGGGAGCTGTTTTTT.

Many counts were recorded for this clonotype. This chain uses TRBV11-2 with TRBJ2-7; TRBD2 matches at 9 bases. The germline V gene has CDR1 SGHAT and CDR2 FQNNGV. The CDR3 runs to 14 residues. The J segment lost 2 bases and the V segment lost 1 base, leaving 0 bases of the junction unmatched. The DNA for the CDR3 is TGTGCCAGCAGCTTAGGGACTAGCGCCTACGAGCAGTACTTC. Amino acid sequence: CASSLGTSAYEQYF.

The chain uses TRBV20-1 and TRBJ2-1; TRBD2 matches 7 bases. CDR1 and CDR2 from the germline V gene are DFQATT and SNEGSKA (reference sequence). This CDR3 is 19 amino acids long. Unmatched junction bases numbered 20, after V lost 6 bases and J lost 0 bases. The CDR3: CSAEPGTYGTTHSYNEQFF. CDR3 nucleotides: TGCAGTGCAGAACCGGGAACCTATGGGACTACCCACTCCTACAATGAGCAGTTCTTC.

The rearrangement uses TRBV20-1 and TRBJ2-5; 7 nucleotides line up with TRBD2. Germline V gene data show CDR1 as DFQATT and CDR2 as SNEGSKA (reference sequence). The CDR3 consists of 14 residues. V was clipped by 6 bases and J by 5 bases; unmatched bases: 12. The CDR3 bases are TGCAGTGCCCCCGGGACTAACAAAGGGGAGACCCAGTACTTC. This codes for CSAPGTNKGETQYF.

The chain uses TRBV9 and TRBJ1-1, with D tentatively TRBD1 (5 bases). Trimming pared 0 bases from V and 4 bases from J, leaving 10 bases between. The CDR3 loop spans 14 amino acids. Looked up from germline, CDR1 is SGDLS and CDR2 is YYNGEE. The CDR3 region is CASSVGGKATEAFF. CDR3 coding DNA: TGTGCCAGCAGCGTAGGGGGCAAGGCCACTGAAGCTTTCTTT.

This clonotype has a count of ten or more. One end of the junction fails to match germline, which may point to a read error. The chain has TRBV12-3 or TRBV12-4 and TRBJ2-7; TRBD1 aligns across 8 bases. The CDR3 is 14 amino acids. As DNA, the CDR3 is TGCGCCAGCAGCTTCGGACAGGGAGGATACGAGCAGTACTTC. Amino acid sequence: CASSFGQGGYEQYF.

CDR3 region: CASSLTRHQPQHF. CDR3 DNA sequence: TGTGCCAGCAGCCTAACCCGACACCAGCCCCAGCATTTT. The chain combines TRBV11-1 with TRBJ1-5; no clear D gene. The CDR3 has 13 amino acids. The V gene lost 5 bases and the J gene lost 7 bases, with 12 bases spanning the gap. Per germline, CDR1 SGHAT and CDR2 FQDESV (reference sequence).

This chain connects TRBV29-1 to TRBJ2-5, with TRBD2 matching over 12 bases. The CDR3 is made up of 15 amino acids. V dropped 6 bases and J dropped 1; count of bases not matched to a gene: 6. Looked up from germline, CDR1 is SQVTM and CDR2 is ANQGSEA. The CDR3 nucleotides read TGCAGCGTGAGACCGGGACTAGCGGGCCAAGAGACCCAGTACTTC. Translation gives CSVRPGLAGQETQYF.

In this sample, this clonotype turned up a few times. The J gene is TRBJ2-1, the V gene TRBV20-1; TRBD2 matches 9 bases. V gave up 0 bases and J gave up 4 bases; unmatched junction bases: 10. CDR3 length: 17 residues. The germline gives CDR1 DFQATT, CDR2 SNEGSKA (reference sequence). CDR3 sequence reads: CSARDAPSGKRYNEQFF. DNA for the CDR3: TGCAGTGCTAGAGATGCCCCTAGCGGGAAAAGGTACAATGAGCAGTTCTTC.

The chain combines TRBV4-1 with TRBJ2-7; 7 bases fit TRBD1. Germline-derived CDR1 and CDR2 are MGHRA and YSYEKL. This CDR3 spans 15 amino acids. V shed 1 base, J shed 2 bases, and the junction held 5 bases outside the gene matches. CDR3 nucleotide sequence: TGCGCCAGCAGCCAAGCCCAGACAGGGCCCTACGAGCAGTACTTC. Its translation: CASSQAQTGPYEQYF.

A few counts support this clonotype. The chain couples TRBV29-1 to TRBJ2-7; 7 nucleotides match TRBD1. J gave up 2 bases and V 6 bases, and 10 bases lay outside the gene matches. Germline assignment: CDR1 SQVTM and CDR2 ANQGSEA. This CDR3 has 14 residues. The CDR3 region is CSVHGWDRPYEQYF. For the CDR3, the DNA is TGCAGCGTCCACGGATGGGACAGACCCTACGAGCAGTACTTC.

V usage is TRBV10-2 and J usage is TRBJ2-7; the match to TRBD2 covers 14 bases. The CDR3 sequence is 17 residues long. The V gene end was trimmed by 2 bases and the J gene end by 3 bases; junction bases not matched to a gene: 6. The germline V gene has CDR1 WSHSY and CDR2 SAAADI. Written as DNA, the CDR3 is TGCGCCAGCAGTGAGCAGGGAGGGACTAGCGGGGGCTACGAGCAGTACTTC. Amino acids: CASSEQGGTSGGYEQYF.

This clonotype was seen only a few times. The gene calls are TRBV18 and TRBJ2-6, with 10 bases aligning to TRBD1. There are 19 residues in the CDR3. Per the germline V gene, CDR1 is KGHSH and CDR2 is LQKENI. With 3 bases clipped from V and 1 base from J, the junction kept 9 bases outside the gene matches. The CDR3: CASSPPHGTGVSGANVLTF. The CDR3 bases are TGTGCCAGCTCACCGCCCCACGGGACAGGGGTGTCTGGGGCCAACGTCCTGACTTTC.

The CDR3 loop is CASSHPGVTNEKLFF. The CDR3 bases are TGCGCCAGCAGCCACCCTGGGGTAACTAATGAAAAACTGTTTTTT. The chain combines TRBV4-1 with TRBJ1-4, with D hard to call. V lost 3 bases to trimming and J lost 1 base, with 9 bases between them. The length of the CDR3 is 15 residues. The germline V gene has CDR1 MGHRA and CDR2 YSYEKL.

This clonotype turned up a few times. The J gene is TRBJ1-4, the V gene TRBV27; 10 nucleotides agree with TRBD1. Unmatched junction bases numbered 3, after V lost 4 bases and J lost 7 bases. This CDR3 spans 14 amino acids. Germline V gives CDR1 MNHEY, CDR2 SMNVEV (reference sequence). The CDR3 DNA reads TGTGCCAGCAGTTCCCGGGACAGGGGTGAAAAACTGTTTTTT. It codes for CASSSRDRGEKLFF.

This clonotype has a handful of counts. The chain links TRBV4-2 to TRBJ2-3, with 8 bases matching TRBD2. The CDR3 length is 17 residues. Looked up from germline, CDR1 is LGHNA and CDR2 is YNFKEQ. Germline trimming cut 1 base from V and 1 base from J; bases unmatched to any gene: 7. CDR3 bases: TGTGCCAGCAGCCAAGGTTCGGGAGGGGTCGGCACAGATACGCAGTATTTT. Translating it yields CASSQGSGGVGTDTQYF.

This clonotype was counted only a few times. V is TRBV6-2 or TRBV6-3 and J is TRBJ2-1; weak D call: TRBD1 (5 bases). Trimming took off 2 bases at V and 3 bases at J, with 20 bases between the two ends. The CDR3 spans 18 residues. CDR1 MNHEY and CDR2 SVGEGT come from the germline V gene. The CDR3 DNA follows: TGTGCCAGCAGTTACAGGGGTAGCCTCGAGAATTACTACAATGAGCAGTTCTTC. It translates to CASSYRGSLENYYNEQFF.

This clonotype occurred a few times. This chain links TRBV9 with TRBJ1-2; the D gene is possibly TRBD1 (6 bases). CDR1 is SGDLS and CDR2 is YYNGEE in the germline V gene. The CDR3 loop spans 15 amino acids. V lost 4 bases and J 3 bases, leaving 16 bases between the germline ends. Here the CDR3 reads CASSRGSRGDYGYTF. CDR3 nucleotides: TGTGCCAGCAGCCGAGGGAGCAGGGGCGACTATGGCTACACCTTC.

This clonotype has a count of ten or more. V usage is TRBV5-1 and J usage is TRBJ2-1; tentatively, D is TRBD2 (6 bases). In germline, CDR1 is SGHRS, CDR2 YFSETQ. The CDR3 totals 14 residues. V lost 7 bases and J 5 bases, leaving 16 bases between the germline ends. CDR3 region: CASGPGVVHNEQFF. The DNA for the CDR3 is TGCGCCAGCGGCCCGGGGGTAGTACACAATGAGCAGTTCTTC.

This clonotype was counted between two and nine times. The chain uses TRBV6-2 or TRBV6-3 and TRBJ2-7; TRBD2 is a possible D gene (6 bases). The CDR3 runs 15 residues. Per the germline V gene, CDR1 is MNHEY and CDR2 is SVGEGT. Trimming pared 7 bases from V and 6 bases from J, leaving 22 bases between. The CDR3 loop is CASMIIRETGREQYF. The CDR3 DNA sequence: TGTGCCAGCATGATTATTCGGGAGACGGGTCGCGAGCAGTACTTC.

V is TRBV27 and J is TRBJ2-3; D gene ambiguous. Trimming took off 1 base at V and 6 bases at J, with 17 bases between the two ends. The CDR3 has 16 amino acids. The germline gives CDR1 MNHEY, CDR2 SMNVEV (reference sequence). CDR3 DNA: TGTGCCAGCAGTTTATTTTCGGTTGGTAGTAGCGATACGCAGTATTTT. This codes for CASSLFSVGSSDTQYF.

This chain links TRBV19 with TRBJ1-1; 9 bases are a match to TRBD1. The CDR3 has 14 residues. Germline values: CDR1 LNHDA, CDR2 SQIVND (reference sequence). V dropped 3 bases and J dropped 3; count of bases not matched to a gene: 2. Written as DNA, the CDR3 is TGTGCCAGTAGTATCGGGACAGGGCACACTGAAGCTTTCTTT. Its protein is CASSIGTGHTEAFF.

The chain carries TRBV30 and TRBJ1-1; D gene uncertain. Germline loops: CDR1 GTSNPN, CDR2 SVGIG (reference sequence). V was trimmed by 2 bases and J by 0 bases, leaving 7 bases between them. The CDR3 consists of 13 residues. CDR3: CAWSRELNTEAFF. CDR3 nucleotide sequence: TGTGCCTGGAGTCGGGAATTGAACACTGAAGCTTTCTTT.